This passage covers 17 T cell receptor beta chains from one sample sequenced in a study of CD8 T cells in Susac syndrome (dated by TCRdb to between 2017 and 2020). Library creation used the immunoSEQ multiplex PCR assay. RNA was extracted with the RNeasy kit and roughly 0.45 to 1 ug was reverse transcribed using random hexamers. The raw public reads went through TCRdb reprocessing: fastp at Q25, MiXCR clone calling, in-frame beta chains kept. For every CDR3 protein sequence, its rows merge into one entry that carries the most common genes and DNA. The sample table contains 100,000 to 150,000 distinct CDR3 sequences; only one count was recorded for roughly 95% of them. More than 0.095% of the sample goes to the ten largest clones. The specimen was CD4+ T cells from PBMCs. The source is a human donor in good health.

The chain joins TRBV6-5 to TRBJ2-7; D remains ambiguous. Germline V CDR1 and CDR2: MNHEY, SVGAGI. V lost 2 bases and J lost 0, with 17 bases in between. The CDR3 runs to 17 residues. The CDR3 DNA reads as TGTGCCAGCAGTTACGGGTCCCTGGGCTCTAGCTCCTACGAGCAGTACTTC. Translating it yields CASSYGSLGSSSYEQYF.

This rearrangement joins TRBV3-1 to TRBJ2-7; D is perhaps TRBD1 (6 bases). The CDR3 extends over 14 amino acids. Germline CDR1 is LGHDT and CDR2 is YNNKEL (reference sequence). V was trimmed by 3 bases and J by 0 bases, leaving 9 bases between them. The CDR3 loop reads CASSHLGGSYEQYF. The CDR3 nucleotides read TGTGCCAGCAGCCACTTAGGGGGCTCCTACGAGCAGTACTTC.

CDR3 loop: CASSQDSAIYRQYF. In DNA form, the CDR3 reads TGTGCCAGCAGCCAAGATTCGGCGATATATAGGCAGTACTTC. This sequence joins TRBV14 and TRBJ2-7, with no clear D. Germline CDR1 reads SGHDN; CDR2 reads FVKESK. Trimming removed 0 bases at V and 9 bases at J, with 15 bases between. The CDR3 loop spans 14 amino acids.

V usage is TRBV2 and J usage is TRBJ2-7; D possibly corresponds to TRBD2 (5 bases). CDR1 is SNHLY, CDR2 FYNNEI, per germline. CDR3 length equals 13 residues. V was pared by 5 bases and J by 2 bases, with 10 bases between. The CDR3 sequence: CASSRGSTYEQYF. The CDR3 region has the DNA TGTGCCAGCAGTCGCGGGTCGACCTACGAGCAGTACTTC.

The chain's CDR3 is CASSPPGRRFTQYF. CDR3 in DNA: TGTGCCAGCAGCCCCCCAGGGCGTAGGTTCACGCAGTATTTT. The rearrangement uses TRBV3-1 and TRBJ2-3; TRBD1 is a possible D gene (5 bases). V was cut by 4 bases and J by 9 bases, with 17 bases left in between. Germline V gene sequence: CDR1 LGHDT, CDR2 YNNKEL (reference sequence). This CDR3 region has 14 residues.

In this sample, this clonotype turned up once. J is TRBJ2-3 and V is TRBV29-1; maybe TRBD2 (5 bases). Germline assignment: CDR1 SQVTM and CDR2 ANQGSEA. Trimming cost V 6 bases and J 2 bases, with 18 bases left between them. The length of the CDR3 is 15 residues. The CDR3 protein is CSVHLMSGATDTQYF. CDR3 DNA sequence: TGCAGCGTCCACCTGATGAGCGGAGCCACAGATACGCAGTATTTT.

This chain uses TRBV29-1 with TRBJ1-1; weak D call: TRBD1 (5 bases). Germline values: CDR1 SQVTM, CDR2 ANQGSEA. V shed 6 bases and J shed 0 bases, with 11 bases lying between them. This CDR3 is built from 13 residues. CDR3 nucleotides: TGCAGCGTCGCGGGACGGATGAACACTGAAGCTTTCTTT. It specifies CSVAGRMNTEAFF.

This chain links TRBV29-1 with TRBJ1-1, with TRBD1 identical over 7 bases. CDR1 and CDR2 from the germline V gene are SQVTM and ANQGSEA. The CDR3 runs to 13 residues. The V segment lost 5 bases and the J segment 5 bases; nucleotides outside the gene matches: 8. The CDR3 sequence is CSVQGGARTEAFF. The CDR3 DNA sequence: TGCAGCGTTCAGGGGGGGGCTCGGACTGAAGCTTTCTTT.

The chain is built from TRBV3-1 and TRBJ1-1; possibly TRBD1 for D (5 bases). Trimming left V 4 bases short and J 7 bases short, with 10 bases between. The CDR3 loop spans 12 amino acids. Germline V gene data show CDR1 as LGHDT and CDR2 as YNNKEL (reference sequence). The CDR3 is CASSLQEFEAFF. The CDR3, as DNA: TGTGCCAGCAGCCTACAGGAGTTTGAAGCTTTCTTT.

The V gene is TRBV7-2, the J gene TRBJ1-5; D is perhaps TRBD1 (5 bases). V shed 4 bases and J shed 6 bases, with 10 bases lying between them. In germline, CDR1 is SGHTA, CDR2 FQGNSA. This CDR3 has 13 amino acids. In DNA, the CDR3 is TGTGCCAGCAGCTCTACTGGGGGTCAGCCCCAGCATTTT. It encodes CASSSTGGQPQHF.

The chain is built from TRBV2 and TRBJ2-5; D may correspond to TRBD1 or TRBD2 (7 bases each). The CDR3 extends over 16 amino acids. With 4 bases removed from V and 1 base from J, the gap between germline ends came to 16 bases. Germline CDR1 and CDR2: SNHLY and FYNNEI. CDR3 nucleotide sequence: TGTGCCAGCAGTGGACGACAGGGAGGGGTCCAAGAGACCCAGTACTTC. This translates into CASSGRQGGVQETQYF.

The chain is built from TRBV20-1 and TRBJ1-2; D uncertain. Germline V gene sequence: CDR1 DFQATT, CDR2 SNEGSKA (reference sequence). CDR3 size: 11 residues. V was trimmed by 4 bases and J by 8 bases, leaving 11 bases between them. The CDR3 bases are TGCAGTGCTAAAGGTCTACGGGGCTACACCTTC. Translating gives CSAKGLRGYTF.

The CDR3 loop reads CASSLARGQRTYEQYF. CDR3 in DNA: TGTGCCAGCAGCTTAGCGAGGGGACAGCGGACCTACGAGCAGTACTTC. The chain recombines TRBV7-9 with TRBJ2-7; the match to TRBD1 covers 7 bases. V was clipped by 0 bases and J by 2 bases; unmatched bases: 7. This CDR3 has 16 residues. Germline loops: CDR1 SEHNR, CDR2 FQNEAQ (reference sequence).

CDR3 residues: CASSQDWSASTGELFF. The DNA of the CDR3 is TGCGCCAGCAGCCAAGATTGGTCGGCCTCAACCGGGGAGCTGTTTTTT. J is TRBJ2-2 and V is TRBV4-1; D ambiguous. CDR1 and CDR2 from the germline V gene are MGHRA and YSYEKL. This CDR3 is 16 amino acids long. The V end was cut by 0 bases, the J end by 5 bases, with 13 bases between.

The rearrangement joins TRBV29-1 to TRBJ1-4; D is undetermined. This CDR3 comprises 12 residues. Germline V CDR1 and CDR2: SQVTM, ANQGSEA. Trimming pared 0 bases from V and 4 bases from J, leaving 3 bases between. This chain's CDR3 is CSVEERNEKLFF. The DNA of the CDR3 is TGCAGCGTTGAAGAGCGTAATGAAAAACTGTTTTTT.

The chain links TRBV19 to TRBJ2-6, with D unclear. Trimming shortened V by 3 bases and J by 0 bases, and 6 bases separated the two germline ends. This CDR3 spans 15 amino acids. In germline, CDR1 is LNHDA, CDR2 SQIVND (reference sequence). CDR3 residues: CASSMKFSGANVLTF. The CDR3 DNA is TGTGCCAGTAGTATGAAGTTCTCTGGGGCCAACGTCCTGACTTTC.

The CDR3: CSVVRGERDTQYF. CDR3 nucleotide sequence: TGCAGCGTTGTACGGGGAGAGCGAGATACGCAGTATTTT. V gene TRBV29-1 combines with J gene TRBJ2-3, with D possibly matching TRBD2 (5 bases). V lost 4 bases, J lost 5 bases, and 13 bases lay in between. The CDR3 totals 13 residues. CDR1 SQVTM and CDR2 ANQGSEA come from the germline V gene.